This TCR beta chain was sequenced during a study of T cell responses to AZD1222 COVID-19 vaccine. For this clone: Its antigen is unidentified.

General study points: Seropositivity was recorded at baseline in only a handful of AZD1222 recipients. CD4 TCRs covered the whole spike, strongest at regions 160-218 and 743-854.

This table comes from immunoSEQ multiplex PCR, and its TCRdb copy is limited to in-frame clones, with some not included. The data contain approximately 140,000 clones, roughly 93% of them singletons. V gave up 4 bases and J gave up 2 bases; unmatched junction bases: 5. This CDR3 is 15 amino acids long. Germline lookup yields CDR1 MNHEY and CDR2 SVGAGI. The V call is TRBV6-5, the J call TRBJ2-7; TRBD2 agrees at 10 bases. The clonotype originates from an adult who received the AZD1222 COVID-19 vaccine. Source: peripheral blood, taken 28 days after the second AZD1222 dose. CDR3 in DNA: TGTGCCAGCAGTTTAGCTAGCGGGAGCCCCTACGAGCAGTACTTC. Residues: CASSLASGSPYEQYF.